This TCR beta chain was retrieved from a study of blood T cells in healthy people across ages. V was pared by 1 base and J by 3 bases, with 4 bases of the junction left unmatched. The length of the CDR3 is 15 residues. Germline CDR1 and CDR2: DFQATT and SNEGSKA (reference sequence). The second PCR ran about 6 to 12 cycles with a sample-barcoded 5' primer and J-beta primers. TCRdb itself ran the 5' RACE reads through MiXCR, one entry per CDR3 protein. The top ten hold 13% of the sample, which has some 900,000 distinct CDR3 sequences, around 48% seen once. This chain joins TRBV20-1 and TRBJ1-5, with TRBD1 matching 9 bases. The specimen sequenced was blood. The receptor was isolated from a man aged 25-40 years in good health. In DNA form, the CDR3 reads TGCAGTGCTAGAGGGGACAGGGCGGTCAATCAGCCCCAGCATTTT. Amino acids: CSARGDRAVNQPQHF.